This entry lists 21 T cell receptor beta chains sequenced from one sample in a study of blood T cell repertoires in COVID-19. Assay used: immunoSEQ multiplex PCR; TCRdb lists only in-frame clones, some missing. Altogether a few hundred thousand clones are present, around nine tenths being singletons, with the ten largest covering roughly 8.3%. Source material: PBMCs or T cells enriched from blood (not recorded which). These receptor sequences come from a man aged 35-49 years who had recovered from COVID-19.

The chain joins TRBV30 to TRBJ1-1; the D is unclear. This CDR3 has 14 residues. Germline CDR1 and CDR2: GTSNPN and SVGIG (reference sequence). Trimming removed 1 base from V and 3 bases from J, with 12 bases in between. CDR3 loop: CAWSAYHPDTEAFF. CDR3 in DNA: TGTGCCTGGAGTGCCTACCACCCCGACACTGAAGCTTTCTTT.

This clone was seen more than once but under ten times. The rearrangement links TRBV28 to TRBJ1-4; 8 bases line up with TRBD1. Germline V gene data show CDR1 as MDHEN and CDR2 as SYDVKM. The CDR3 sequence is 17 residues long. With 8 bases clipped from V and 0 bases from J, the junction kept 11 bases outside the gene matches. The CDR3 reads CASHLSGQGATNEKLFF. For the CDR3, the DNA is TGTGCCAGCCACCTTAGTGGACAGGGCGCAACTAATGAAAAACTGTTTTTT.

CDR3 in DNA: TGTGCCAGCAGGGTTAAGGCAGGGGTCTCTGGCTACACCTTC. Amino acids: CASRVKAGVSGYTF. The chain uses TRBV7-2 and TRBJ1-2; D is perhaps TRBD1 (6 bases). The CDR3 has 14 residues. Trimming cost V 6 bases and J 7 bases, with 18 bases left between them. Germline CDR1 reads SGHTA; CDR2 reads FQGNSA.

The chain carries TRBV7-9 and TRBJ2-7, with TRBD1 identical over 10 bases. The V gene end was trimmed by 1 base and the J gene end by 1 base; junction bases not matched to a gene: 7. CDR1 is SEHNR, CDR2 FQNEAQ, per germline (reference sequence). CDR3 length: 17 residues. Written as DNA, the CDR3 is TGTGCCAGCAGCTTAGGACCGGGACAGGGGCTATCCTACGAGCAGTACTTC. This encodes CASSLGPGQGLSYEQYF. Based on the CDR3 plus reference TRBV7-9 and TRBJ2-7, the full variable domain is DTGVSQNPRHKITKRGQNVTFRCDPISEHNRLYWYRQTLGQGPEFLTYFQNEAQLEKSRLLSDRFSAERPKGSFSTLEIQRTEQGDSAMYLCASSLGPGQGLSYEQYFGPGTRLTVT.

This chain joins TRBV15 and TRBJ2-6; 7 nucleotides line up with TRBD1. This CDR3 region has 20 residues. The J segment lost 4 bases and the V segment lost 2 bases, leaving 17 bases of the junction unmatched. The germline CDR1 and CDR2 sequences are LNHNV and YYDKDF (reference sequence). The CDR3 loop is CATSRPPRTGYPAGANVLTF. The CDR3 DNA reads TGTGCCACCAGCAGACCCCCGAGGACAGGCTATCCTGCCGGGGCCAACGTCCTGACTTTC.

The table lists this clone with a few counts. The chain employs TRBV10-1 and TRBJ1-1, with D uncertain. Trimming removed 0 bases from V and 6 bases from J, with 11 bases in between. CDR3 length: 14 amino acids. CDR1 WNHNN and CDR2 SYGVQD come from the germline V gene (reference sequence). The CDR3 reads CASSESAQKAEAFF. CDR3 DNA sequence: TGCGCCAGCAGTGAGTCGGCACAGAAAGCTGAAGCTTTCTTT.

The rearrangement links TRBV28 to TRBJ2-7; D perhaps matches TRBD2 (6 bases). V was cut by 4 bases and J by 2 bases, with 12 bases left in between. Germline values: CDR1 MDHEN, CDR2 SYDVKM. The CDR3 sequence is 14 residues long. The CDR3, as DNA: TGTGCCAGCAGTTCATCGGGACTTACCTACGAGCAGTACTTC. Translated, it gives CASSSSGLTYEQYF.

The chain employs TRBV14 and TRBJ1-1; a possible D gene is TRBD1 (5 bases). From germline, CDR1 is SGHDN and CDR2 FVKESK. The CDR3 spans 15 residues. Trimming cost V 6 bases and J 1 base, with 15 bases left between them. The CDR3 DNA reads TGTGCCAGCAGACCCACACAGGCCCCGAACACTGAAGCTTTCTTT. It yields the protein CASRPTQAPNTEAFF.

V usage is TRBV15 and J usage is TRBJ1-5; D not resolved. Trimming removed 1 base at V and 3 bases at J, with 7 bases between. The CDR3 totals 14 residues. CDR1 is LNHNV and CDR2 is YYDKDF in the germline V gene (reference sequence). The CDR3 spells CATSRGVFNQPQHF. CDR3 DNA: TGTGCCACCAGCAGAGGAGTTTTCAATCAGCCCCAGCATTTT.

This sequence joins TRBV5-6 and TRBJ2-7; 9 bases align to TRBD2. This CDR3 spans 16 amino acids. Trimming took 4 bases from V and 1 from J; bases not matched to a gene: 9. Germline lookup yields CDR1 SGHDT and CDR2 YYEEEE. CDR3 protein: CASSASGTRVSYEQYF. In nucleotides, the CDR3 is TGTGCCAGCAGCGCTAGCGGGACAAGGGTTTCCTACGAGCAGTACTTC.

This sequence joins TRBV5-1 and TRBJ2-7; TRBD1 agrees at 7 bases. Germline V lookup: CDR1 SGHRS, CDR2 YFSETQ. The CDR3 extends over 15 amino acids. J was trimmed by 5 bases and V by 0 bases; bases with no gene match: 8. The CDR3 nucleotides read TGCGCCAGCAGCTTGGGTTCCGGGGACAGTGACGAGCAGTACTTC. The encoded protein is CASSLGSGDSDEQYF.

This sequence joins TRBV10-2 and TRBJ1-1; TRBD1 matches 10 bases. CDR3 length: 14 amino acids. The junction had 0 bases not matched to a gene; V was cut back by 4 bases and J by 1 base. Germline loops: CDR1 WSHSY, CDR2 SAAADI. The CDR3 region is CASSGQGANTEAFF. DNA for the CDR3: TGCGCCAGCAGTGGACAGGGGGCGAACACTGAAGCTTTCTTT.

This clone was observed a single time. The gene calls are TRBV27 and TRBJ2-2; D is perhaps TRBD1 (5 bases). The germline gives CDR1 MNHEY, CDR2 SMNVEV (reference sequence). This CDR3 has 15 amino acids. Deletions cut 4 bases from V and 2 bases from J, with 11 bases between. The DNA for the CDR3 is TGTGCCAGCAGTTGGGGCAGGCCCAACACCGGGGAGCTGTTTTTT. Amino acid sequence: CASSWGRPNTGELFF.

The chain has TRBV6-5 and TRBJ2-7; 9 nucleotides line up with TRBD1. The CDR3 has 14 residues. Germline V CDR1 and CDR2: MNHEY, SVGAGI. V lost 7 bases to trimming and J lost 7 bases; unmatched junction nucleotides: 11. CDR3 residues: CASKRTGVRREQYF. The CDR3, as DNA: TGTGCCAGCAAAAGGACAGGGGTAAGGAGGGAGCAGTACTTC.

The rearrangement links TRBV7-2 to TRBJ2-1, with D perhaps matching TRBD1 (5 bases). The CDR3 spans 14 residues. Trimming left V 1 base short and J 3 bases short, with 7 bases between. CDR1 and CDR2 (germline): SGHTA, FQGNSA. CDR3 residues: CASSLGTRYNEQFF. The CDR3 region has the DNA TGTGCCAGCAGCTTAGGGACACGCTACAATGAGCAGTTCTTC.

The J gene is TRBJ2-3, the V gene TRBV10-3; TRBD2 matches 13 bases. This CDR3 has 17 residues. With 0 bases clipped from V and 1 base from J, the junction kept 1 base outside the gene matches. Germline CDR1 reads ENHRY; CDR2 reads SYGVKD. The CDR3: CAISESGTSGGTDTQYF. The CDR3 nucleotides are TGTGCCATCAGTGAGTCTGGGACTAGCGGGGGCACAGATACGCAGTATTTT.

The CDR3 DNA reads as TGTGCCAGCAGCTTAGATCGGCAGGATGAAGCTTTCTTT. Translating it yields CASSLDRQDEAFF. This chain uses TRBV7-2 with TRBJ1-1; D unresolved. The CDR3 consists of 13 residues. Germline CDR1 is SGHTA and CDR2 is FQGNSA. V lost 1 base, J lost 7 bases, and 10 bases lay in between.

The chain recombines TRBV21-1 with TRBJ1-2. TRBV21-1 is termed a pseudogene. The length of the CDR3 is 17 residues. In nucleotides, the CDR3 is TGTGCCAGCAGCAAATTATCGGGGGCGGGAGGTAACTATGGCTACACCTTC. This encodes CASSKLSGAGGNYGYTF.

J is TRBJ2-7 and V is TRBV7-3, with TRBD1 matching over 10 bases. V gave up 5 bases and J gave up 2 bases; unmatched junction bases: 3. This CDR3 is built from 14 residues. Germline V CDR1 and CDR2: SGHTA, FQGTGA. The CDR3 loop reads CASSVDRGPYEQYF. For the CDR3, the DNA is TGTGCCAGCAGCGTAGACAGGGGGCCCTACGAGCAGTACTTC.

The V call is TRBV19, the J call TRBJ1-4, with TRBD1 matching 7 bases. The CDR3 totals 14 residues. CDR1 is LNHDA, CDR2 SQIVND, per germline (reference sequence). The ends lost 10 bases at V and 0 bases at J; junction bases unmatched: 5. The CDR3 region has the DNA TGTGCCACTCGGGACAGAGCAACTAATGAAAAACTGTTTTTT. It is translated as CATRDRATNEKLFF.

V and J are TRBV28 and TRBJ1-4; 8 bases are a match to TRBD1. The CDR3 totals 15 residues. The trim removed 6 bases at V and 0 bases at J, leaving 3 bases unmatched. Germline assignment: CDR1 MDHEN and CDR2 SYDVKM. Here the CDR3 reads CASRRQGPTNEKLFF. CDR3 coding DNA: TGTGCCAGCAGAAGACAGGGGCCAACTAATGAAAAACTGTTTTTT. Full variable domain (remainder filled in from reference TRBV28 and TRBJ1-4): DVKVTQSSRYLVKRTGEKVFLECVQDMDHENMFWYRQDPGLGLRLIYFSYDVKMKEKGDIPEGYSVSREKKERFSLILESASTNQTSMYLCASRRQGPTNEKLFFGSGTQLSVL.